This entry lists 20 T cell receptor beta chains sequenced from one sample in a study of T cells after yellow fever vaccination. TCRdb ran MiXCR on the 5' RACE reads and lists one entry per CDR3 protein. The data hold hundreds of thousands of distinct CDR3 sequences, with approximately 8% observed a single time. The sequenced sample was PBMCs, obtained more than 40 days after the first yellow fever vaccination. The receptors come from a man aged 18 to 29 who received the YFV17D yellow fever vaccine.

This clonotype was detected ten times or more. The J gene is TRBJ2-5, the V gene TRBV5-1; D is unresolved. The germline V and J ends were trimmed by 4 bases and 1 base, with 11 bases remaining between them. The CDR3 is 14 residues long. Per the germline V gene, CDR1 is SGHRS and CDR2 is YFSETQ. The CDR3 loop is CASSHLDVQETQYF. As DNA, the CDR3 is TGCGCCAGCAGCCACCTGGACGTCCAAGAGACCCAGTACTTC.

There are a few counts of this clonotype. The V gene is TRBV12-3 or TRBV12-4, the J gene TRBJ2-2, with D unresolved. V shed 7 bases and J shed 4 bases, with 13 bases lying between them. CDR3 length: 14 residues. CDR3 loop: CASKVQPFTGELFF. The CDR3 DNA sequence: TGTGCCAGCAAGGTACAACCGTTCACCGGGGAGCTGTTTTTT.

This sequence joins TRBV9 and TRBJ1-3; D is perhaps TRBD1 (5 bases). V was trimmed by 0 bases and J by 0 bases, leaving 13 bases between them. Looked up from germline, CDR1 is SGDLS and CDR2 is YYNGEE. This CDR3 is built from 17 residues. CDR3 region: CASSVEMGPSSGNTIYF. In nucleotides, the CDR3 is TGTGCCAGCAGCGTAGAAATGGGACCGAGCTCTGGAAACACCATATATTTT.

This clonotype appeared a few times. J is TRBJ1-3 and V is TRBV29-1; no clear D. CDR1 is SQVTM and CDR2 is ANQGSEA in the germline V gene. Trimming pared 6 bases from V and 0 bases from J, leaving 6 bases between. The CDR3 spans 12 residues. This chain's CDR3 is CSVTNSGNTIYF. DNA for the CDR3: TGCAGCGTAACAAACTCTGGAAACACCATATATTTT.

The V call is TRBV7-9, the J call TRBJ2-3; 10 positions agree with TRBD2. V shed 4 bases, J shed 0 bases, and the junction held 7 bases outside the gene matches. The CDR3 sequence is 17 residues long. Per germline, CDR1 SEHNR and CDR2 FQNEAQ (reference sequence). The CDR3 region is CASSSQKRGGSTDTQYF. The CDR3 nucleotides are TGTGCCAGCAGCTCGCAGAAGCGGGGGGGAAGCACAGATACGCAGTATTTT.

The chain is built from TRBV7-8 and TRBJ2-4; TRBD1 might be the D (5 bases). The CDR3 sequence is 16 residues long. The germline gives CDR1 SGHVS, CDR2 FQNEAQ. The V end lost 1 base, the J end lost 1 base, and 11 bases lay between the germline ends. Here the CDR3 DNA reads TGTGCCAGCAGCTTAGGCCCAGGGAAGGCCAAAAACATTCAGTACTTC. Translated, it gives CASSLGPGKAKNIQYF.

This clonotype was detected only a few times. This chain joins TRBV7-9 and TRBJ2-1; possibly TRBD1 or TRBD2 for D (5 bases each). Germline CDR1 reads SEHNR; CDR2 reads FQNEAQ (reference sequence). This CDR3 has 16 amino acids. V was trimmed by 5 bases and J by 9 bases, leaving 23 bases between them. The CDR3 coding sequence is TGTGCCAGCAGCCCAAACCTGGGGGTGTGGAAGGGTGAGCAGTTCTTC. This codes for CASSPNLGVWKGEQFF.

The CDR3 is CSSGDRGSSYEQYV. The CDR3 coding sequence is TGCAGTTCCGGAGACAGGGGTAGTTCCTACGAGCAGTACGTC. V gene TRBV20-1 combines with J gene TRBJ2-7; 8 bases fit TRBD1. CDR3 length: 14 residues. J gave up 1 base and V 8 bases, and 10 bases lay outside the gene matches. The germline gives CDR1 DFQATT, CDR2 SNEGSKA (reference sequence).

The chain has TRBV7-8 and TRBJ2-7; D is possibly TRBD2 (5 bases). Germline values: CDR1 SGHVS, CDR2 FQNEAQ. The CDR3 sequence is 13 residues long. Deletions cut 3 bases from V and 3 bases from J, with 9 bases between. In DNA, the CDR3 is TGTGCCAGCAGCTTTCGGGCGGGCTACGAGCAGTACGTC. Translating gives CASSFRAGYEQYV.

This clonotype was detected many times. In DNA form, the CDR3 reads TGTGCCAGCAGCCATTGGACAGTTCCCGGGTATGGCTACACCTTC. This translates into CASSHWTVPGYGYTF. This chain joins TRBV3-1 and TRBJ1-2; D possibly corresponds to TRBD1 (6 bases). Trimming shortened V by 3 bases and J by 5 bases, and 16 bases separated the two germline ends. The CDR3 consists of 15 residues. The V gene's germline CDR1 is LGHDT and CDR2 YNNKEL (reference sequence).

This chain uses TRBV7-9 with TRBJ2-5; D unresolved. The V and J ends lost 2 bases and 3 bases respectively, with 13 bases between them. CDR1 and CDR2 from the germline V gene are SEHNR and FQNEAQ (reference sequence). CDR3 length: 15 residues. CDR3 residues: CASSLSKAQKETQYF. The CDR3 DNA follows: TGTGCCAGCAGCTTATCAAAGGCCCAAAAAGAGACCCAGTACTTC.

In its sample, this clonotype was seen many times. This rearrangement joins TRBV4-2 to TRBJ2-5; D gene uncertain. The CDR3 is 13 residues long. V lost 3 bases and J 5 bases, leaving 10 bases between the germline ends. The germline V gene encodes CDR1 LGHNA and CDR2 YNFKEQ. The CDR3 sequence is CASSQSVAETQYF. The DNA of the CDR3 is TGTGCCAGCAGCCAGAGTGTTGCGGAGACCCAGTACTTC.

The gene calls are TRBV11-3 and TRBJ2-3, with D perhaps TRBD2 (5 bases). The CDR3 has 13 amino acids. Germline V gene lookup returns CDR1 SGHNT and CDR2 YENEEA. V lost 2 bases to trimming and J lost 5 bases, with 8 bases between them. The CDR3 region is CASSLIGGDTQYF. DNA for the CDR3: TGTGCCAGCAGCTTAATAGGAGGAGATACGCAGTATTTT. The variable domain in full, with the rest retrieved from reference TRBV11-3 and TRBJ2-3, is EAGVVQSPRYKIIEKKQPVAFWCNPISGHNTLYWYLQNLGQGPELLIRYENEEAVDDSQLPKDRFSAERLKGVDSTLKIQPAELGDSAVYLCASSLIGGDTQYFGPGTRLTVL.

This clonotype has ten or more counts. This chain links TRBV5-1 with TRBJ2-3; 10 nucleotides match TRBD1. CDR1 and CDR2 from the germline V gene are SGHRS and YFSETQ. The trim removed 4 bases at V and 1 base at J, leaving 15 bases unmatched. The CDR3 extends over 19 amino acids. CDR3 DNA: TGCGCCAGCAGCGCGCTCCCACCGACAGGGGGCTTCGGCACAGATACGCAGTATTTT. Translating it yields CASSALPPTGGFGTDTQYF.

This clonotype was picked up many times. The chain is built from TRBV9 and TRBJ2-5, with TRBD2 as a possible D gene (6 bases). This CDR3 is 14 amino acids long. Germline V lookup: CDR1 SGDLS, CDR2 YYNGEE. Trimming took off 0 bases at V and 5 bases at J, with 11 bases between the two ends. The CDR3 nucleotides read TGTGCCAGCAGCGTAGAGGTCCGGGGGGAGACCCAGTACTTC. Translated, it gives CASSVEVRGETQYF.

The rearrangement links TRBV19 to TRBJ1-5; 10 nucleotides align to TRBD1. V was clipped by 7 bases and J by 7 bases; unmatched bases: 7. CDR1 is LNHDA, CDR2 SQIVND, per germline (reference sequence). The CDR3 is 14 residues long. The DNA for the CDR3 is TGTGCCAGTAATCGCGACAGGGGGCGGCAGCCCCAGCATTTT. Translated, it gives CASNRDRGRQPQHF. The full variable domain, rest sourced from reference TRBV19 and TRBJ1-5, is DGGITQSPKYLFRKEGQNVTLSCEQNLNHDAMYWYRQDPGQGLRLIYYSQIVNDFQKGDIAEGYSVSREKKESFPLTVTSAQKNPTAFYLCASNRDRGRQPQHFGDGTRLSIL.

This clonotype has a count of ten or more. The junction does not match germline at one end; this may be a read error. This chain uses TRBV5-1 with TRBJ2-3; 8 bases are shared with TRBD1. The CDR3 length is 14 residues. The germline gives CDR1 SGHRS, CDR2 YFSETQ. DNA of the CDR3: TGTGCCAGCAGTTCGGGACAGGGCACAGATACGCAGTATTTT. The encoded protein is CASSSGQGTDTQYF.

This chain joins TRBV7-9 and TRBJ2-5, with TRBD2 identical over 9 bases. The V and J ends lost 3 bases and 5 bases, in that order; junction bases with no gene match: 4. CDR1 SEHNR and CDR2 FQNEAQ come from the germline V gene (reference sequence). The CDR3 covers 14 residues. Written as DNA, the CDR3 is TGTGCCAGCAGCTTTCTTAGCGGGGGCGAGACCCAGTACTTC. Translated, it gives CASSFLSGGETQYF.

There are a few counts of this clonotype. This chain uses TRBV3-1 with TRBJ2-7, with D possibly TRBD2 on 6 matching bases. The CDR3 runs 14 residues. V was cut by 1 base and J by 11 bases, with 18 bases left in between. The germline gives CDR1 LGHDT, CDR2 YNNKEL (reference sequence). The CDR3 is CASSQADVLGEEYV. The CDR3, as DNA: TGTGCCAGCAGCCAAGCGGACGTCCTAGGGGAGGAGTACGTC.

There are many counts of this clonotype. This chain links TRBV24-1 with TRBJ1-2; no definite D call. The ends were cut back, 5 bases at V and 8 bases at J, with 11 bases in the middle. This CDR3 is built from 12 residues. The germline V gene encodes CDR1 KGHDR and CDR2 SFDVKD. CDR3 loop: CATSVLGYGYTF. CDR3 DNA: TGTGCCACCAGTGTTCTTGGGTACGGCTACACCTTC.